These 13 T cell receptor beta chains came from one sample sequenced in a study of blood T cell repertoires in COVID-19 (dated by TCRdb to about 2020). Libraries were constructed by the immunoSEQ multiplex PCR assay. TCRdb stores this immuneACCESS table with in-frame sequences only. Part of the clones is absent; in the studies checked, under half of the shortfall reflects unresolved V genes, and no reason is known for the rest. The sample contains 200,000 or so clones, 75% to 90% of them found a single time. In total, the top ten clones hold approximately 2.6% of the sample. The sample was peripheral blood. The receptors derive from a man aged 25 to 45 with COVID-19, enrolled during active disease.

This clone was counted a few times. CDR3 amino acids: CASSRYSGQVVNSPLHF. The CDR3 nucleotides are TGTGCCAGTAGTAGATACAGCGGACAGGTGGTCAATTCACCCCTCCACTTT. V is TRBV19 and J is TRBJ1-6; 7 nucleotides agree with TRBD1. Germline V CDR1 and CDR2: LNHDA, SQIVND (reference sequence). V was clipped by 4 bases and J by 7 bases; unmatched bases: 13. The CDR3 spans 17 residues.

This chain connects TRBV23-1 to TRBJ2-1, with 9 bases matching TRBD1. TRBV23-1 is an ORF, with its function uncertain. V gave up 0 bases and J gave up 3 bases; unmatched junction bases: 3. The CDR3 spans 16 residues. CDR3 amino acids: CASSQSRDRVYNEQFF. The CDR3 nucleotides are TGCGCCAGCAGTCAATCGAGGGACAGGGTCTACAATGAGCAGTTCTTC.

The CDR3 sequence is CASSKQENYGYTF. The CDR3 coding sequence is TGTGCCAGCAGCAAACAGGAGAACTATGGCTACACCTTC. The chain is built from TRBV7-9 and TRBJ1-2, with D maybe TRBD1 (5 bases). V was trimmed by 5 bases and J by 2 bases, leaving 9 bases between them. There are 13 residues in the CDR3. Germline V CDR1 and CDR2: SEHNR, FQNEAQ (reference sequence).

This clone was observed a single time. This sequence joins TRBV2 and TRBJ2-1; possibly TRBD2 for D (5 bases). Germline CDR1 is SNHLY and CDR2 is FYNNEI. The CDR3 spans 13 residues. V lost 4 bases, J lost 4 bases, and 8 bases lay in between. CDR3 DNA sequence: TGTGCCAGCAGTGTTTCGGGGTACAATGAGCAGTTCTTC. Its protein is CASSVSGYNEQFF. The variable domain in full, completed from reference TRBV2 and TRBJ2-1, reads EPEVTQTPSHQVTQMGQEVILRCVPISNHLYFYWYRQILGQKVEFLVSFYNNEISEKSEIFDDQFSVERPDGSNFTLKIRSTKLEDSAMYFCASSVSGYNEQFFGPGTRLTVL.

The chain combines TRBV28 with TRBJ2-7, with 12 bases aligning to TRBD2. Germline CDR1 MDHEN, CDR2 SYDVKM. Germline trimming cut 3 bases from V and 6 bases from J; bases unmatched to any gene: 6. The CDR3 sequence is 15 residues long. In DNA, the CDR3 is TGTGCCAGCAGTTTTACTGGACTAGCGGGACCCGAGCAGTACTTC. Its protein is CASSFTGLAGPEQYF.

This chain connects TRBV19 to TRBJ2-4; possibly TRBD2 for D (6 bases). CDR3 size: 13 residues. Trimming took off 6 bases at V and 7 bases at J, with 13 bases between the two ends. Germline loops: CDR1 LNHDA, CDR2 SQIVND (reference sequence). The CDR3 loop reads CASRETGENIQYF. The CDR3 bases are TGTGCCAGTAGAGAAACGGGGGAGAACATTCAGTACTTC.

V usage is TRBV25-1 and J usage is TRBJ2-2, with a tentative D call TRBD2 (5 bases). This CDR3 has 17 amino acids. V was trimmed by 5 bases and J by 2 bases, leaving 18 bases between them. From germline, CDR1 is MGHDK and CDR2 SYGVNS. The CDR3 region has the DNA TGTGCCAGCAGTATACTAGGTGGTAGTCTTAACACCGGGGAGCTGTTTTTT. It specifies CASSILGGSLNTGELFF.

This rearrangement joins TRBV6-2 or TRBV6-3 to TRBJ1-1; 7 bases match TRBD1. Trimming cost V 5 bases and J 1 base; bases outside gene matches: 7. Germline V gene sequence: CDR1 MNHEY, CDR2 SVGEGT. This CDR3 contains 15 residues. The CDR3 is CASSRTGKRNTEAFF. The CDR3, as DNA: TGTGCCAGCAGTCGGACAGGCAAGCGGAACACTGAAGCTTTCTTT.

The chain couples TRBV7-9 to TRBJ2-7; perhaps TRBD1 as D (6 bases). Trimming pared 5 bases from V and 3 bases from J, leaving 17 bases between. This CDR3 region has 15 residues. CDR1 and CDR2 (germline): SEHNR, FQNEAQ (reference sequence). CDR3 sequence reads: CASSVGGARGYEQYF. Here the CDR3 DNA reads TGTGCCAGCAGCGTAGGCGGAGCCAGGGGCTACGAGCAGTACTTC.

J is TRBJ2-1 and V is TRBV15, with 10 bases identical to TRBD2. CDR3 length: 19 residues. J gave up 0 bases and V 1 base, and 9 bases lay outside the gene matches. The V gene's germline CDR1 is LNHNV and CDR2 YYDKDF (reference sequence). This CDR3 is CATSRGTGLARDSYNEQFF. In DNA form, the CDR3 reads TGTGCCACCAGCAGAGGAACGGGACTAGCGAGAGACTCCTACAATGAGCAGTTCTTC. Combining the CDR3 with reference TRBV15 and TRBJ2-1 gives the whole variable domain DAMVIQNPRYQVTQFGKPVTLSCSQTLNHNVMYWYQQKSSQAPKLLFHYYDKDFNNEADTPDNFQSRRPNTSFCFLDIRSPGLGDTAMYLCATSRGTGLARDSYNEQFFGPGTRLTVL.

There are many counts of this clone. The chain employs TRBV4-1 and TRBJ1-1; D is unclear. This CDR3 comprises 14 residues. The germline V gene has CDR1 MGHRA and CDR2 YSYEKL. V gave up 1 base and J gave up 3 bases, with 9 bases separating them. The CDR3 coding sequence is TGCGCCAGCAGCCAAGGGGCGCCAGACACTGAAGCTTTCTTT. Protein: CASSQGAPDTEAFF.

The chain is built from TRBV4-3 and TRBJ2-3; perhaps TRBD1 as D (7 bases). CDR1 is LGHNA and CDR2 is YSLEER in the germline V gene. The CDR3 has 15 residues. The V and J ends lost 5 bases and 2 bases respectively, with 14 bases between them. The CDR3 sequence is CASSSRGTPTDTQYF. As DNA, the CDR3 is TGCGCCAGCAGCTCCAGGGGGACTCCCACAGATACGCAGTATTTT.

This clone was detected once. V is TRBV5-1 and J is TRBJ1-2; weak D call: TRBD1 (6 bases). The V gene lost 1 base and the J gene lost 4 bases, with 23 bases spanning the gap. This CDR3 has 18 amino acids. Germline V CDR1 and CDR2: SGHRS, YFSETQ. DNA of the CDR3: TGCGCCAGCAGCTTGAATAGGGGGTCAGGGGCGTCCAGCTATGGCTACACCTTC. This gives the protein CASSLNRGSGASSYGYTF.